The 21 T cell receptor beta chains below were found in one sample sequenced in a study of blood T cell repertoires in COVID-19. Libraries were prepared by immunoSEQ multiplex PCR; TCRdb keeps only in-frame clonotypes and omits some of them. The table shows 120,000 to 150,000 clones, with 88% occurring only once. Specimen: peripheral blood. The receptors derive from a human donor in a cohort sampled during active COVID-19.

V and J are TRBV7-8 and TRBJ2-7; the D is unclear. Trimming took off 2 bases at V and 0 bases at J, with 14 bases between the two ends. The CDR3 extends over 16 amino acids. Germline V lookup: CDR1 SGHVS, CDR2 FQNEAQ. The CDR3 reads CASSLPSNLLSYEQYF. CDR3 nucleotide sequence: TGTGCCAGCAGCTTACCTTCTAACTTACTCTCCTACGAGCAGTACTTC. The full variable domain, with the rest looked up from reference TRBV7-8 and TRBJ2-7, is GAGVSQSPRYKVAKRGQDVALRCDPISGHVSLFWYQQALGQGPEFLTYFQNEAQLDKSGLPSDRFFAERPEGSVSTLKIQRTQQEDSAVYLCASSLPSNLLSYEQYFGPGTRLTVT.

The CDR3: CASSYGQGGTQETQYF. CDR3 DNA sequence: TGTGCCAGCTCATACGGACAGGGTGGCACCCAAGAGACCCAGTACTTC. The chain carries TRBV18 and TRBJ2-5; 8 bases match TRBD1. The CDR3 covers 16 residues. J lost 1 base, V lost 5 bases, and 9 bases had no gene match. CDR1 and CDR2 from the germline V gene are KGHSH and LQKENI.

This rearrangement joins TRBV30 to TRBJ2-1; 8 bases line up with TRBD1. J gave up 7 bases and V 1 base, and 12 bases lay outside the gene matches. The CDR3 consists of 16 residues. The germline V gene encodes CDR1 GTSNPN and CDR2 SVGIG (reference sequence). CDR3 in amino acids: CAWSGWVRGRKNEQFF. Written as DNA, the CDR3 is TGTGCCTGGAGTGGGTGGGTCAGGGGGCGGAAAAATGAGCAGTTCTTC.

The chain joins TRBV5-5 to TRBJ2-7; TRBD2 agrees at 11 bases. Germline V gene sequence: CDR1 SGHKS, CDR2 YYEKEE (reference sequence). CDR3 length: 14 amino acids. After removal of 2 bases from V and 3 bases from J, the junction contained 1 base not matched to a gene. CDR3 sequence (DNA): TGTGCCAGCAGCTTTACTAGCGGGAGCTACGAGCAGTACTTC. Protein sequence: CASSFTSGSYEQYF.

This CDR3 is CASSGRLAGDTDTQYF. CDR3 in DNA: TGCGCCAGCAGCGGTCGACTAGCGGGAGACACAGATACGCAGTATTTT. The chain is built from TRBV4-1 and TRBJ2-3; 12 positions match TRBD2. The CDR3 runs 16 residues. The germline V gene has CDR1 MGHRA and CDR2 YSYEKL. After removal of 5 bases from V and 2 bases from J, the junction contained 5 bases not matched to a gene.

The chain carries TRBV13 and TRBJ2-7; 8 bases are a match to TRBD2. CDR3 size: 17 residues. Germline V gene lookup returns CDR1 PRHDT and CDR2 FYEKMQ (reference sequence). V lost 0 bases to trimming and J lost 0 bases; unmatched junction nucleotides: 7. The CDR3 loop reads CASSLGPTSASSYEQYF. CDR3 sequence (DNA): TGTGCCAGCAGCTTAGGCCCGACTAGCGCCAGCTCCTACGAGCAGTACTTC.

This clone turned up a few times. V is TRBV28 and J is TRBJ2-2; possibly TRBD1 for D (5 bases). Germline CDR1 and CDR2: MDHEN and SYDVKM. V was shortened by 2 bases and J by 0 bases, with 10 bases between the two germline ends. The CDR3 consists of 16 residues. CDR3 in DNA: TGTGCCAGCAGTTTAAGCGACAGCTCGAACACCGGGGAGCTGTTTTTT. Protein sequence: CASSLSDSSNTGELFF.

This chain links TRBV7-2 with TRBJ1-1; 10 bases are shared with TRBD1. Per germline, CDR1 SGHTA and CDR2 FQGNSA. The CDR3 is 17 amino acids. J lost 5 bases, V lost 6 bases, and 15 bases had no gene match. CDR3 sequence (DNA): TGTGCCAGCAGACCCCCGGGACAGGGGTGGGGGAGGACTGAAGCTTTCTTT. As protein: CASRPPGQGWGRTEAFF.

The rearrangement joins TRBV28 to TRBJ1-2, with D possibly being TRBD1 (6 bases). Germline CDR1 reads MDHEN; CDR2 reads SYDVKM. V was cut by 5 bases and J by 6 bases, with 13 bases left in between. The CDR3 is 13 amino acids. CDR3 sequence reads: CASSPGQMNGYTF. CDR3 nucleotides: TGTGCCAGCAGTCCAGGACAGATGAATGGCTACACCTTC.

This chain connects TRBV7-2 to TRBJ2-1; 9 nucleotides match TRBD2. CDR3 length: 15 amino acids. The ends lost 1 base at V and 6 bases at J; junction bases unmatched: 4. Per the germline V gene, CDR1 is SGHTA and CDR2 is FQGNSA. The CDR3 DNA sequence: TGTGCCAGCAGCTTAGTCTTTAGCGGGGGCAATGAGCAGTTCTTC. It specifies CASSLVFSGGNEQFF.

V is TRBV24-1 and J is TRBJ1-6, with 8 bases that match TRBD1. The CDR3 has 14 amino acids. Germline V gene data show CDR1 as KGHDR and CDR2 as SFDVKD. J gave up 10 bases and V 11 bases, and 12 bases lay outside the gene matches. CDR3 protein: CANSGTGGSSPLHF. The CDR3 DNA is TGTGCCAATTCAGGGACAGGCGGGAGCTCACCCCTCCACTTT.

The rearrangement uses TRBV6-6 and TRBJ1-6; no firm D call. Trimming took off 0 bases at V and 9 bases at J, with 12 bases between the two ends. Per germline, CDR1 MNHNY and CDR2 SVGAGI (reference sequence). This CDR3 is 15 amino acids long. The CDR3: CASSYSDEGFSPLHF. DNA for the CDR3: TGTGCCAGCAGTTACTCGGACGAGGGTTTTTCACCCCTCCACTTT.

V and J are TRBV5-1 and TRBJ2-5; possible D gene TRBD2, 6 bases. In germline, CDR1 is SGHRS, CDR2 YFSETQ. V was pared by 3 bases and J by 3 bases, with 12 bases between. This CDR3 has 14 residues. CDR3 nucleotides: TGCGCCAGCAGCTATACGTCGGGGGAAGAGACCCAGTACTTC. Its protein is CASSYTSGEETQYF. The full variable domain, its missing parts supplied by reference TRBV5-1 and TRBJ2-5, is KAGVTQTPRYLIKTRGQQVTLSCSPISGHRSVSWYQQTPGQGLQFLFEYFSETQRNKGNFPGRFSGRQFSNSRSEMNVSTLELGDSALYLCASSYTSGEETQYFGPGTRLLVL.

The chain couples TRBV7-2 to TRBJ2-1, with TRBD2 matching over 10 bases. The CDR3 loop spans 14 amino acids. With V trimmed by 7 bases and J by 10 bases, 10 bases remained unmatched. Per germline, CDR1 SGHTA and CDR2 FQGNSA. DNA for the CDR3: TGTGCCAGCATCATCAGCGGGGGGGCCAGCGAGCAGTTCTTC. It yields the protein CASIISGGASEQFF. The full variable domain, in which reference TRBV7-2 and TRBJ2-1 provide the parts outside the CDR3, is GAGVSQSPSNKVTEKGKDVELRCDPISGHTALYWYRQSLGQGLEFLIYFQGNSAPDKSGLPSDRFSAERTGGSVSTLTIQRTQQEDSAVYLCASIISGGASEQFFGPGTRLTVL.

The V call is TRBV7-7, the J call TRBJ2-5; 9 nucleotides line up with TRBD1. Germline V gene data show CDR1 as SSHAT and CDR2 as FNYEAQ (reference sequence). CDR3 size: 13 residues. The DNA for the CDR3 is TGTGCTACCGCACAGGGGGCCCAAGAGACCCAGTACTTC. This translates into CATAQGAQETQYF.

CDR3 protein: CASSRRGLTGELFF. The CDR3, as DNA: TGTGCCAGCAGTCGGAGGGGGCTGACCGGGGAGCTGTTTTTT. V usage is TRBV6-2 or TRBV6-3 and J usage is TRBJ2-2, with a possible D match to TRBD1 (7 bases). V lost 5 bases to trimming and J lost 5 bases, with 12 bases between them. Looked up from germline, CDR1 is MNHEY and CDR2 is SVGEGT. The CDR3 runs to 14 residues.

The chain couples TRBV4-1 to TRBJ2-7; no reliable D call. The CDR3 is 17 residues long. The V gene's germline CDR1 is MGHRA and CDR2 YSYEKL. V lost 0 bases to trimming and J lost 1 base, with 16 bases between them. The CDR3 DNA is TGCGCCAGCAGCCAAGAAAGTGTAGTACTACTTTCCTACGAGCAGTACTTC. This encodes CASSQESVVLLSYEQYF.

The rearrangement joins TRBV5-1 to TRBJ2-1; TRBD2 agrees at 13 bases. The CDR3 runs 16 residues. V was pared by 3 bases and J by 5 bases, with 5 bases of the junction left unmatched. Germline CDR1 is SGHRS and CDR2 is YFSETQ. CDR3 region: CASSSLLAGGNNEQFF. The DNA for the CDR3 is TGCGCCAGCAGCTCCCTACTAGCGGGGGGGAACAATGAGCAGTTCTTC.

The chain is built from TRBV7-2 and TRBJ1-1, with 8 bases lining up with TRBD1. The CDR3 has 13 residues. V was pared by 6 bases and J by 9 bases, with 9 bases of the junction left unmatched. From germline, CDR1 is SGHTA and CDR2 FQGNSA. CDR3 in DNA: TGTGCCAGCAGGCAGGGGGCGCGGAGTAAAGCTTTCTTT. It specifies CASRQGARSKAFF.

The chain couples TRBV7-3 to TRBJ2-1, with 9 bases lining up with TRBD2. This CDR3 region has 16 residues. CDR1 SGHTA and CDR2 FQGTGA come from the germline V gene. The junction had 9 bases not matched to a gene; V was cut back by 5 bases and J by 4 bases. The CDR3 spells CASSAQSSGAYNEQFF. DNA of the CDR3: TGTGCCAGCAGCGCGCAGTCTAGCGGGGCTTACAATGAGCAGTTCTTC.

The chain joins TRBV29-1 to TRBJ1-2, with a tentative D call TRBD1 (6 bases). The germline gives CDR1 SQVTM, CDR2 ANQGSEA. The CDR3 covers 13 residues. Trimming cost V 1 base and J 4 bases, with 10 bases left between them. CDR3 nucleotide sequence: TGCAGCGTTGAAGTGATAGGGGGCTATGGCTACACCTTC. Its translation: CSVEVIGGYGYTF.